This T cell receptor (beta chain) was identified in a study of cytomegalovirus exposure and HLA in healthy donors. PCR employed 60 Vbeta and 13 Jbeta primers. The table came from immunoSEQ multiplex PCR; TCRdb's copy has only in-frame clones and leaves some out. The sample shows about 200,000 clones, 86% of them seen only once. The CDR3 is made up of 15 amino acids. CDR1 and CDR2 from the germline V gene are SQVTM and ANQGSEA. The V gene end was trimmed by 6 bases and the J gene end by 9 bases; junction bases not matched to a gene: 16. The chain recombines TRBV29-1 with TRBJ2-7; 11 bases match TRBD2. The clonotype was recovered from a woman aged 25-40 years in good health and CMV-seronegative. The sample was PBMCs. The CDR3 spells CSVVLAGGLLSLQYF. The CDR3 DNA follows: TGCAGCGTGGTCCTAGCGGGGGGACTCCTGTCTCTGCAGTACTTC.